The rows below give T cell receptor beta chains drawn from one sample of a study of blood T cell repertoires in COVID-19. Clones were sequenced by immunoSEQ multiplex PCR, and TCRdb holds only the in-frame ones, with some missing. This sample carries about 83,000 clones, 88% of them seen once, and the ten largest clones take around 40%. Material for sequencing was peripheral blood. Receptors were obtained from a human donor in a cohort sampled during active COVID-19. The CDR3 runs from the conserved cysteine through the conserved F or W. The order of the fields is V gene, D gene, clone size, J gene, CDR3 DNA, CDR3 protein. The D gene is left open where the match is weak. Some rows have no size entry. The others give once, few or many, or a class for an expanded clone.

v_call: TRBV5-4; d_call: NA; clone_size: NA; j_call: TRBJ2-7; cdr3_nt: TGTGCCAGCAGCAGGCCAGGCGTCGAGGGCATTTACGAGCAGTACTTC; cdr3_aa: CASSRPGVEGIYEQYF
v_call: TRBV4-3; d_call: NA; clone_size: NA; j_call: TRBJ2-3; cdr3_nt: TGCGCCAGCAGCCAAGACCCCTTAGAGTTGACTAGCACAGATACGCAGTATTTT; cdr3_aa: CASSQDPLELTSTDTQYF
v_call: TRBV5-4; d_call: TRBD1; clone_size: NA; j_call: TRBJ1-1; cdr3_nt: TGTGCCAGCAGCTCCAGACAGGGACCCACTGAAGCTTTCTTT; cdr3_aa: CASSSRQGPTEAFF
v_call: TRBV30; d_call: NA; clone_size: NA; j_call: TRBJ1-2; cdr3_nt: TGTGCCTGGAGGCTCCCGTCTGGGCTTAACTATGGCTACACCTTC; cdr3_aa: CAWRLPSGLNYGYTF
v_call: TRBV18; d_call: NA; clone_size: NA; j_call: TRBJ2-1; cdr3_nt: TGTGCCAGCCGACAGGCCCTTAACAATGAGCAGTTCTTC; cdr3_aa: CASRQALNNEQFF
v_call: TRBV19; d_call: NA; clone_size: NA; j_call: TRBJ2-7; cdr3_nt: TGTGCCAGTAGTAAATCGGGACTCATCTCCTACGAGCAGTACTTC; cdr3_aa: CASSKSGLISYEQYF
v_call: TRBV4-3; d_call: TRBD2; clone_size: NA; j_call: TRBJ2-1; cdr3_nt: TGCGCCAGCAGCCAAGATGAGTTAGGGGGACTAGCGTTCGAATGGCCCTACAATGAGCAGTTCTTC; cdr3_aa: CASSQDELGGLAFEWPYNEQFF
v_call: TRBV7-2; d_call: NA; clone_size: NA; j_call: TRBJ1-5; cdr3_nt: TGTGCCAGCAGCACTACTGCCTCGGGGCCCCAGCATTTT; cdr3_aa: CASSTTASGPQHF
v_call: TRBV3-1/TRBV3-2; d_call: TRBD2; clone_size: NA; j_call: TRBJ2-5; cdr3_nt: TGTGCCAGCAGCCCGCCGGGACTAGTAGTAGAGACCCAGTACTTC; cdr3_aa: CASSPPGLVVETQYF
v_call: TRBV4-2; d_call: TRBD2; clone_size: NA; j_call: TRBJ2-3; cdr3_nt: TGTGCCAGCAGCCAATTCCTTACTAGCGAAGATACGCAGTATTTT; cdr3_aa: CASSQFLTSEDTQYF
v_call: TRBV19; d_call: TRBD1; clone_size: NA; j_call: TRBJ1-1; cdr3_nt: TGTGCCAGCTCCGGGACAGGGGCTGAAGCTTTCTTT; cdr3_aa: CASSGTGAEAFF
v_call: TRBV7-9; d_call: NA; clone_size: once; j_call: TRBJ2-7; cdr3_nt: TGTGCCAGCAGCCCCTTAACTAGCAAGGTCTACGAGCAGTACTTC; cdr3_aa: CASSPLTSKVYEQYF
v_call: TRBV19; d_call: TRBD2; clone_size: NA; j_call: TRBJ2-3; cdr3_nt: TGTGCCAGTAGTATTAATAGCGGGGGCGGTAGCACAGATACGCAGTATTTT; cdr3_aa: CASSINSGGGSTDTQYF
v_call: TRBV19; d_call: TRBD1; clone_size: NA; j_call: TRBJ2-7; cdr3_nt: TGTGCCAGTAGTATAGGGACAGGTCCCTACGAGCAGTACTTC; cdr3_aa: CASSIGTGPYEQYF
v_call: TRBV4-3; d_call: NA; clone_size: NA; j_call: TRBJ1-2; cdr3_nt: TGCGCCAGCAGCCAAGTGGGCGGGGATGGCTATGGCTACACCTTC; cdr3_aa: CASSQVGGDGYGYTF
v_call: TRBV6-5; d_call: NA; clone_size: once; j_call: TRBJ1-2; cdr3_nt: TGTGCCAGCAGTTACGTCTCTAGGATCGATGGCTACACCTTC; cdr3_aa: CASSYVSRIDGYTF
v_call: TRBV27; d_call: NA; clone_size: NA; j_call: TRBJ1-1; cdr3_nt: TGTGCCAGCATTTTAATTCCCTCCGGGACTGAAGCTTTCTTT; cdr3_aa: CASILIPSGTEAFF
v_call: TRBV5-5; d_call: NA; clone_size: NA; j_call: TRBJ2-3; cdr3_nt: TGTGCCAGCAGGCCCGGGAGCACAGATACGCAGTATTTT; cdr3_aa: CASRPGSTDTQYF
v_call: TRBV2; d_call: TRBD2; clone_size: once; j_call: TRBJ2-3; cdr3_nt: TGTGCCAGCAGTCAAGAGCGGGGAGGAAGCACAGATACGCAGTATTTT; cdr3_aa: CASSQERGGSTDTQYF
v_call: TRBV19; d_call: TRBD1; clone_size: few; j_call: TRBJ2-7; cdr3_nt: TGTGCCAGTAGTAAGGGACTGGGACAGGGGCGGGACGAGCAGTACTTC; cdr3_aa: CASSKGLGQGRDEQYF
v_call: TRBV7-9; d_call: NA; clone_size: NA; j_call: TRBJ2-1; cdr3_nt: TGTGCCAGCAGCCCGAAGACTAGGATCCAGAATGAGCAGTTCTTC; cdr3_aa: CASSPKTRIQNEQFF
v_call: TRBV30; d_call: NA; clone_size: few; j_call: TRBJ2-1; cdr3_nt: TGTGCCTGGACAGGGTACAATGAGCAGTTCTTC; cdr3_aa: CAWTGYNEQFF
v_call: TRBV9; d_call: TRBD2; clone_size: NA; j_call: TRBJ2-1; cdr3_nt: TGTGCCAGCAGCTCGACGGGCGGGAGCTACAATGAGCAGTTCTTC; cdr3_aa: CASSSTGGSYNEQFF
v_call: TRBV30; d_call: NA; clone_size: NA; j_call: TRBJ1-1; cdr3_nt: TGTGCCTGGAGTGTAAGCTCTGAAGCTTTCTTT; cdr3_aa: CAWSVSSEAFF
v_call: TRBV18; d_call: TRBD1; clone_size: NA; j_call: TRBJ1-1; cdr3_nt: TGTGCCAGCTCCCCCGGGACAGTGAACACTGAAGCTTTCTTT; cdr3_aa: CASSPGTVNTEAFF
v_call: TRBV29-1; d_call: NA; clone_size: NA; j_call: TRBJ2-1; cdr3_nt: TGCAGCGTTGTGACCAAAAACCTGGGCACCTACAATGAGCAGTTCTTC; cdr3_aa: CSVVTKNLGTYNEQFF
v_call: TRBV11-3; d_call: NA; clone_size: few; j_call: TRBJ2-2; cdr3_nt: TGTGCCAGTACAGAAAGTGATCCCACCGGGGAGCTGTTTTTT; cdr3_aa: CASTESDPTGELFF
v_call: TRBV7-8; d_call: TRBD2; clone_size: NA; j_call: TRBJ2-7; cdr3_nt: TGTGCCAGCAGCCGAGGATTGGCGGGGGACTACGAGCAGTACTTC; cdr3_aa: CASSRGLAGDYEQYF
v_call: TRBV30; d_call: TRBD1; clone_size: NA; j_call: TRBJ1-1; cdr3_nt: TGTGCCTGGAGTATAGGACAGGCAACTGAAGCTTTCTTT; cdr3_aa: CAWSIGQATEAFF
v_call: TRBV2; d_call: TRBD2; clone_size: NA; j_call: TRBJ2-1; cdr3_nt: TGTGCCAGCAGTCGACTAGCGGGAGGGGGTGAGCAGTTCTTC; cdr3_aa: CASSRLAGGGEQFF
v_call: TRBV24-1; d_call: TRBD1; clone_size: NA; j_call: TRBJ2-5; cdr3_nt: TGTGCCACCAGTGATCAGGACAGGGGGGAGACCCAGTACTTC; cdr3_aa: CATSDQDRGETQYF
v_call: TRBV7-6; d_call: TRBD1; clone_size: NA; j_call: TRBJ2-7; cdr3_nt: TGTGCCAGCAGCGTGGGGACAGGAACCTCCTACGAGCAGTACTTC; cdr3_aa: CASSVGTGTSYEQYF
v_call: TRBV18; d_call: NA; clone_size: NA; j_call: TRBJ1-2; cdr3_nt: TGTGCCAGCTCACCAATCGGTCCCCCACAGATCCACTATGGCTACACCTTC; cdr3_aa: CASSPIGPPQIHYGYTF
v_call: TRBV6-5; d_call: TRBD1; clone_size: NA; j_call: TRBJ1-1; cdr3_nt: TGTGCCAGCAGTTACTCGACAGGGGGTACTGAAGCTTTCTTT; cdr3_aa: CASSYSTGGTEAFF
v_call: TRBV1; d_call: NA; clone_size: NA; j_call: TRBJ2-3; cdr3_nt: TGCACCAGCAGCCAAGATTTAGCGAGGAGCAGATCAGATACGCAGTATTTT; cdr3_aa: CTSSQDLARSRSDTQYF
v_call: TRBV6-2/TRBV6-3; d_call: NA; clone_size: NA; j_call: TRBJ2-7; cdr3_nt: TGTGCCAGCAGTGTTGCCAGGGCCGGAATCTACGAGCAGTACTTC; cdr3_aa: CASSVARAGIYEQYF
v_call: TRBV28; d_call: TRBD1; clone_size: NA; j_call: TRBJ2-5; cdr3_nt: TGTGCCAGCAGTGGCCAACCGGGACAGATGGGGACCCAGTACTTC; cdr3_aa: CASSGQPGQMGTQYF
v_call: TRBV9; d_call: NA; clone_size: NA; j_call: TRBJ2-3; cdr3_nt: TGTGCCAGCAGCGTAGGGAGGGCGTTGACAGATACGCAGTATTTT; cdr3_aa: CASSVGRALTDTQYF
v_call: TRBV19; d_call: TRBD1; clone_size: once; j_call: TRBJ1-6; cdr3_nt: TGTGCCAGTAGTATAGACCCACTACCCGGACAGGGGAGTTCACCCCTCCACTTT; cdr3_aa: CASSIDPLPGQGSSPLHF
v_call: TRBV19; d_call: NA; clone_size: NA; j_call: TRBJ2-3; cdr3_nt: TGTGCCAGTAGTTTACCATATGCGGGCTCCACAGATACGCAGTATTTT; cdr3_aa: CASSLPYAGSTDTQYF
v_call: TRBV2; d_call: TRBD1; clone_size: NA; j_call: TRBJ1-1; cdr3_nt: TGTGCCAGCGGAGGACAGGGATTCTCTGAAGCTTTCTTT; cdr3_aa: CASGGQGFSEAFF
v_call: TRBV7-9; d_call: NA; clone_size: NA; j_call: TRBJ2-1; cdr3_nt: TGTGCCAGCAGCCCTACGGAGGGTGAGCAGTTCTTC; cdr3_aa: CASSPTEGEQFF
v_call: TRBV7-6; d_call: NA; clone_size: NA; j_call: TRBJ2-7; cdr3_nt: TGTGCCAGCAGCTATCGACAGGACCCCGAGCAGTACTTC; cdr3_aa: CASSYRQDPEQYF